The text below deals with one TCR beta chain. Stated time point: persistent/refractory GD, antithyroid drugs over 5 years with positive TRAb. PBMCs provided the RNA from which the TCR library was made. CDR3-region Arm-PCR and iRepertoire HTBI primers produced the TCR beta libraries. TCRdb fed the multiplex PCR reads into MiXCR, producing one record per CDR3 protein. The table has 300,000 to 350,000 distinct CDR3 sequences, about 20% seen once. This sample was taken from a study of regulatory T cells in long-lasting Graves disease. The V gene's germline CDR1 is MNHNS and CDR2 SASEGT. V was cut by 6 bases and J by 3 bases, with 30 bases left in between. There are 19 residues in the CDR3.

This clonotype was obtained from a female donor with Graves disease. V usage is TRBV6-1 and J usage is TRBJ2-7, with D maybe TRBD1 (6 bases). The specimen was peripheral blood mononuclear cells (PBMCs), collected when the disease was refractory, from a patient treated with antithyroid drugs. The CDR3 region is CASSSKRGMVGAGIYEQYF. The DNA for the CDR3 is TGTGCCAGCAGCTCGAAACGAGGAATGGTGGGGGCTGGCATCTACGAGCAGTACTTC.